This T cell receptor (beta chain) emerged from a study of identical twins. Of note for this clonotype: One end of the junction varies from germline; a read error may be responsible.

The CDR3 contains 13 residues. The germline V gene has CDR1 SGHTA and CDR2 FQGNSA. After template switching added a universal primer site, the resulting cDNA carried unique molecular identifiers. TCRdb re-analysed the 5' RACE reads in MiXCR, keeping a single row per CDR3 protein. The sample comprises a few hundred thousand distinct CDR3 sequences, roughly an eighth of which are singletons, and 0.98% rests with the top ten. The same data also went into a second study, on yellow fever vaccine responses in identical twins.

This receptor was taken from a woman in her late teens or twenties in good health. The chain employs TRBV7-2 and TRBJ2-5, with a weak D call TRBD2 (6 bases). What was sequenced was CD4+ T cells sorted from blood. CDR3 amino acids: CASSLRQGGSPGF. As DNA, the CDR3 is TGTGCCAGCAGCTTAAGGCAGGGAGGATCCCCGGGGTTC.